One and the same sample provided the 13 T cell receptor beta chains below, sequenced in a study of early T cells in non-severe SARS-CoV-2 infection. TCRdb reprocessed the 5' RACE reads via MiXCR and lists one record per CDR3 protein. There are fewer than 60,000 distinct CDR3 sequences in the sample; approximately 9.9% occur only once, and approximately 13% lies in the top ten. The sample was whole blood. These receptors all stem from an adult who was a healthcare worker with PCR-confirmed SARS-CoV-2 infection or an uninfected control (not recorded which).

This chain's CDR3 is CASSWDRGAYEQYF. As DNA, the CDR3 is TGTGCCAGCAGCTGGGACAGGGGGGCCTACGAGCAGTACTTC. The chain is built from TRBV7-2 and TRBJ2-7, with 11 bases aligning to TRBD1. Germline assignment: CDR1 SGHTA and CDR2 FQGNSA. V gave up 4 bases and J gave up 2 bases; unmatched junction bases: 1. This CDR3 has 14 amino acids.

CDR3 residues: CASSPRHVGLAYNEQFF. Written as DNA, the CDR3 is TGTGCCAGTAGTCCGCGGCACGTAGGATTAGCCTACAATGAGCAGTTCTTC. The chain carries TRBV19 and TRBJ2-1; D uncertain. The germline CDR1 and CDR2 sequences are LNHDA and SQIVND (reference sequence). The V end was cut by 5 bases, the J end by 2 bases, with 19 bases between. The CDR3 totals 17 residues.

Ten or more counts support this clonotype. The V and J genes are TRBV2 and TRBJ2-1; no clear D. V was clipped by 8 bases and J by 6 bases, with 8 bases between them. This CDR3 is 11 amino acids long. CDR1 is SNHLY and CDR2 is FYNNEI in the germline V gene. The CDR3 region has the DNA TGTGCCAGCGGAGTAAGCAATGAGCAGTTCTTC. Protein sequence: CASGVSNEQFF.

At least ten counts were recorded for this clonotype. The V call is TRBV20-1, the J call TRBJ2-3; TRBD1 aligns across 10 bases. V was clipped by 3 bases and J by 2 bases; unmatched bases: 14. Germline CDR1 DFQATT, CDR2 SNEGSKA (reference sequence). This CDR3 comprises 18 residues. CDR3 in DNA: TGCAGTGCTAGTCTCCCCCTGCGGACAGGGGGTAACACAGATACGCAGTATTTT. The encoded protein is CSASLPLRTGGNTDTQYF.

This clonotype was observed at least ten times. V and J are TRBV29-1 and TRBJ2-7; D is unresolved. CDR1 is SQVTM, CDR2 ANQGSEA, per germline. The CDR3 totals 11 residues. V dropped 7 bases and J dropped 1 base, with 8 bases sitting between them. The CDR3 loop reads CSAAESYEQYF. Here the CDR3 DNA reads TGCAGCGCCGCCGAATCCTACGAGCAGTACTTC.

The genes are TRBV15 and TRBJ2-1; TRBD2 might be the D (6 bases). Germline values: CDR1 LNHNV, CDR2 YYDKDF (reference sequence). The length of the CDR3 is 13 residues. V was pared by 6 bases and J by 14 bases, with 20 bases between. This chain's CDR3 is CATSALPGAGEFF. The CDR3 region has the DNA TGTGCCACCAGTGCTCTTCCGGGAGCCGGGGAGTTCTTC.

As DNA, the CDR3 is TGTGCCAGCAGTTGGGACAGGAGTGGCCCCTACAATGAGCAGTTCTTC. Translation gives CASSWDRSGPYNEQFF. This chain links TRBV28 with TRBJ2-1; 8 bases align to TRBD1. With V trimmed by 4 bases and J by 2 bases, 7 bases remained unmatched. Germline CDR1 MDHEN, CDR2 SYDVKM. The CDR3 runs to 16 residues.

This clonotype was found a few times. The chain uses TRBV6-2 or TRBV6-3 and TRBJ1-1; D not certain. Germline loops: CDR1 MNHEY, CDR2 SVGEGT. Between the trimmed V and J ends, which lost 6 bases and 9 bases, there was a span of 14 bases. There are 12 residues in the CDR3. The CDR3: CASSETGFQAFF. The CDR3, as DNA: TGTGCCAGCAGCGAGACGGGATTCCAAGCTTTCTTT.

The chain recombines TRBV4-1 with TRBJ2-3, with D perhaps TRBD1 or TRBD2 (5 bases each). V was cut by 3 bases and J by 4 bases, with 11 bases left in between. Per the germline V gene, CDR1 is MGHRA and CDR2 is YSYEKL. The CDR3 contains 14 residues. The CDR3 sequence: CASSHNVGPDTQYF. The CDR3 region has the DNA TGCGCCAGCAGCCATAACGTGGGACCAGATACGCAGTATTTT.

This clonotype was detected a few times. The chain combines TRBV7-6 with TRBJ1-2; possible D gene TRBD1, 6 bases. The V gene's germline CDR1 is SGHVS and CDR2 FNYEAQ. V was trimmed by 5 bases and J by 8 bases, leaving 18 bases between them. This CDR3 spans 14 amino acids. CDR3 bases: TGTGCCAGCAGCCCCCAATTTGGGGGCAACGGCTACACCTTC. Its protein is CASSPQFGGNGYTF.

CDR3 DNA sequence: TGTGCCAGCAGCGTAAGTTGGGGTACGAACCAGCCCCAGCATTTT. Encoded protein: CASSVSWGTNQPQHF. The chain carries TRBV9 and TRBJ1-5; D unclear. The CDR3 runs to 15 residues. V shed 1 base and J shed 7 bases, with 15 bases lying between them. Germline CDR1 and CDR2: SGDLS and YYNGEE. The complete variable domain, with remaining parts taken from reference TRBV9 and TRBJ1-5, reads DSGVTQTPKHLITATGQRVTLRCSPRSGDLSVYWYQQSLDQGLQFLIQYYNGEERAKGNILERFSAQQFPDLHSELNLSSLELGDSALYFCASSVSWGTNQPQHFGDGTRLSIL.

This clonotype was counted a few times. This sequence joins TRBV13 and TRBJ2-2, with D possibly matching TRBD2 (5 bases). The CDR3 consists of 13 residues. Looked up from germline, CDR1 is PRHDT and CDR2 is FYEKMQ (reference sequence). V dropped 5 bases and J dropped 7 bases, with 11 bases sitting between them. CDR3 DNA sequence: TGTGCCAGCAGCCGCGGGTACGGCGGGGAGCTGTTTTTT. Amino acids: CASSRGYGGELFF.

This clonotype has ten or more counts. This chain links TRBV2 with TRBJ2-5; D is undetermined. Looked up from germline, CDR1 is SNHLY and CDR2 is FYNNEI. The CDR3 contains 11 residues. Between the trimmed V and J ends, which lost 2 bases and 5 bases, there was a span of 3 bases. The CDR3 loop reads CASSEFETQYF. CDR3 coding DNA: TGTGCCAGCAGTGAATTCGAGACCCAGTACTTC.